Following are 28 T cell receptor beta chains from one sample sequenced in a study of low-dose radiotherapy and immunotherapy resistance in tumors. Indicated time point: before trial treatment. Gene-specific TRAV and TRBV primers were used for first-strand cDNA, covering alpha and beta chains. Over approximately 20 PCR cycles, TCRs were amplified from a constant-region primer and V-primer adapter. TCRdb passed the reads through MiXCR, listing each CDR3 protein once. This table holds around 64,000 distinct CDR3 sequences, 26% found once. The source material was PBMCs, sampled before treatment. The receptors were sampled from a male donor with rectosigmoid adenocarcinoma.

This clonotype was observed many times. The V and J genes are TRBV29-1 and TRBJ2-7, with unresolved D. CDR1 and CDR2 (germline): SQVTM, ANQGSEA. The CDR3 is 13 amino acids. The V gene lost 3 bases and the J gene lost 2 bases, with 11 bases spanning the gap. This CDR3 reads CSVDLGQAYEQYF. The CDR3 DNA sequence: TGCAGCGTTGATCTAGGGCAGGCCTACGAGCAGTACTTC.

This clonotype has a count of ten or more. This chain joins TRBV5-1 and TRBJ2-3; 14 bases fit TRBD2. The junction had 7 bases not matched to a gene; V was cut back by 5 bases and J by 2 bases. The germline gives CDR1 SGHRS, CDR2 YFSETQ. The CDR3 has 17 amino acids. CDR3 DNA sequence: TGCGCCAGCAGACCCGGACTAGCGGGGGGTTTCACAGATACGCAGTATTTT. Its translation is CASRPGLAGGFTDTQYF.

The chain combines TRBV5-3 with TRBJ2-2; 7 bases are a match to TRBD2. TRBV5-3 is treated as an ORF (open reading frame) with a function not yet certain. This CDR3 contains 18 residues. Trimming at V came to 8 bases and at J to 6 bases, leaving 22 bases not matched to a gene. CDR3 loop: CASNRVASGGARAGELFF. The CDR3 DNA reads TGTGCCAGCAATAGGGTGGCTAGCGGTGGAGCGAGGGCCGGGGAGCTGTTTTTT.

This clonotype appeared many times. V gene TRBV6-2 or TRBV6-3 combines with J gene TRBJ2-7; D remains unclear. The CDR3 contains 15 residues. Germline lookup yields CDR1 MNHEY and CDR2 SVGEGT. Trimming took 0 bases from V and 3 from J, leaving 12 bases between them. This chain's CDR3 is CASSYSIGPYYEQYF. CDR3 DNA sequence: TGTGCCAGCAGTTACTCTATCGGGCCCTACTACGAGCAGTACTTC.

This clonotype came up many times. DNA of the CDR3: TGTGCCAGCAGTCCGACAGGGGCCAATCAGCCCCAGCATTTT. Translated: CASSPTGANQPQHF. The genes are TRBV12-3 or TRBV12-4 and TRBJ1-5; 8 nucleotides align to TRBD1. The CDR3 is 14 residues long. The J segment lost 3 bases and the V segment lost 5 bases, leaving 3 bases of the junction unmatched.

This clonotype has ten or more counts. This sequence joins TRBV12-3 or TRBV12-4 and TRBJ2-2; 10 bases map to TRBD2. The V gene end was trimmed by 8 bases and the J gene end by 7 bases; junction bases not matched to a gene: 7. The CDR3 loop spans 14 amino acids. DNA of the CDR3: TGTGCCAGCGCTAGCGGGAGTACAGTCGGGGAGCTGTTTTTT. This sequence encodes CASASGSTVGELFF.

This clonotype was recorded only once. The rearrangement uses TRBV7-9 and TRBJ1-1; the match to TRBD1 covers 7 bases. This CDR3 contains 15 residues. Germline-derived CDR1 and CDR2 are SEHNR and FQNEAQ (reference sequence). The V segment lost 5 bases and the J segment 1 base; nucleotides outside the gene matches: 7. The CDR3 sequence: CASSHPGQKNTEAFF. CDR3 DNA sequence: TGTGCCAGCAGCCACCCGGGACAGAAGAACACTGAAGCTTTCTTT.

On this clonotype itself: A far larger clone is one nucleotide away, so this likely arose from a read error. This sequence joins TRBV11-3 and TRBJ2-3; no firm D call. Trimming pared 2 bases from V and 2 bases from J, leaving 14 bases between. The germline gives CDR1 SGHNT, CDR2 YENEEA. The length of the CDR3 is 16 residues. The CDR3 loop is CASSLSQVQATDTQYF. The CDR3 DNA reads as TGTGCCAGCAGCTTATCCCAGGTTCAGGCCACAGATACGCAGTATTTT. The complete variable domain, with remaining parts taken from reference TRBV11-3 and TRBJ2-3, reads EAGVVQSPRYKIIEKKQPVAFWCNPISGHNTLYWYLQNLGQGPELLIRYENEEAVDDSQLPKDRFSAERLKGVDSTLKIQPAELGDSAVYLCASSLSQVQATDTQYFGPGTRLTVL.

The J gene is TRBJ2-6, the V gene TRBV5-4; no firm D call. V dropped 2 bases and J dropped 0 bases, with 9 bases sitting between them. CDR3 length equals 16 residues. CDR1 is SGHNT, CDR2 YYREEE, per germline (reference sequence). CDR3 loop: CASSFQRFSGANVLTF. The CDR3 coding sequence is TGTGCCAGCAGCTTCCAGCGTTTCTCTGGGGCCAACGTCCTGACTTTC.

This clonotype was counted at least ten times. The J gene is TRBJ2-2, the V gene TRBV7-6; 7 bases match TRBD2. V was pared by 5 bases and J by 4 bases, with 10 bases of the junction left unmatched. The CDR3 is made up of 16 amino acids. Germline lookup yields CDR1 SGHVS and CDR2 FNYEAQ. The CDR3 is CASSPLSGGTTGELFF. The CDR3 DNA follows: TGTGCCAGCAGCCCCTTATCGGGAGGAACCACCGGGGAGCTGTTTTTT.

This clonotype was counted at least ten times. The J gene is TRBJ2-2, the V gene TRBV7-2, with D possibly TRBD2 on 5 matching bases. The V and J ends lost 8 bases and 2 bases respectively, with 6 bases between them. This CDR3 contains 12 residues. Looked up from germline, CDR1 is SGHTA and CDR2 is FQGNSA. CDR3 sequence (DNA): TGTGCCAGCGGGAGAAACACCGGGGAGCTGTTTTTT. Its protein is CASGRNTGELFF.

This clonotype was counted ten times or more. The rearrangement uses TRBV24-1 and TRBJ2-1, with 9 bases that match TRBD2. CDR1 is KGHDR and CDR2 is SFDVKD in the germline V gene. J gave up 6 bases and V 9 bases, and 14 bases lay outside the gene matches. The CDR3 runs 16 residues. CDR3 DNA sequence: TGTGCCACCGGTTCTAGCGGGGCTGGTGGGTTCAATGAGCAGTTCTTC. Translated, it gives CATGSSGAGGFNEQFF.

V gene TRBV29-1 combines with J gene TRBJ2-7; 7 bases align to TRBD1. The CDR3 consists of 13 residues. Per germline, CDR1 SQVTM and CDR2 ANQGSEA. The V and J ends lost 5 bases and 5 bases, in that order; junction bases with no gene match: 9. The CDR3 DNA reads TGCAGCGTTTTGGGGACAGCCAACAACGAGCAGTACTTC. Its translation: CSVLGTANNEQYF.

A note on this clonotype: Only one base separates this from a far larger clonotype, so it likely reflects a read error. J is TRBJ2-1 and V is TRBV7-4, with 7 bases aligning to TRBD2. V lost 5 bases and J lost 6; bases outside the gene matches: 10. CDR3 length: 15 residues. Germline V gives CDR1 SGHVT, CDR2 SQSDAQ. As DNA, the CDR3 is TGTGCCAGCAGCCCCGGGGGGATGTCAATCAATGAGCAGTTCTTC. This codes for CASSPGGMSINEQFF.

The gene calls are TRBV27 and TRBJ1-4; D gene uncertain. Germline V CDR1 and CDR2: MNHEY, SMNVEV (reference sequence). V lost 10 bases to trimming and J lost 8 bases, with 8 bases between them. This CDR3 region has 10 residues. CDR3 residues: CATAGEKLFF. CDR3 sequence (DNA): TGTGCCACTGCCGGAGAAAAACTGTTTTTT.

At least ten counts were recorded for this clonotype. The chain recombines TRBV12-3 or TRBV12-4 with TRBJ1-2, with a tentative D call TRBD1 (5 bases). The ends were cut back, 5 bases at V and 4 bases at J, with 20 bases in the middle. The CDR3 has 16 amino acids. The CDR3 nucleotides read TGTGCCAGCAGTCCCCGCTGGGCAGTAGACAGCTATGGCTACACCTTC. It encodes CASSPRWAVDSYGYTF.

This clonotype was recorded at least ten times. CDR3 DNA sequence: TGTGCCAGCATTCCGCTAGCGGGAGGGCCCGGGAATGAGCAGTTCTTC. This sequence encodes CASIPLAGGPGNEQFF. The J gene is TRBJ2-1, the V gene TRBV27; 12 bases align to TRBD2. Trimming removed 7 bases from V and 7 bases from J; junction bases left unmatched: 11. The V gene's germline CDR1 is MNHEY and CDR2 SMNVEV (reference sequence). The CDR3 is 16 residues long.

As for this clonotype: This CDR3 is missing its conserved last phenylalanine or tryptophan, likely due to a read error. The V call is TRBV20-1, the J call TRBJ2-7, with 9 bases aligning to TRBD1. With V trimmed by 6 bases and J by 1 base, 7 bases remained unmatched. Germline V gene data show CDR1 as DFQATT and CDR2 as SNEGSKA (reference sequence). The CDR3 covers 14 residues. The CDR3 region is CSAPRQGESYEQYL. The CDR3 coding sequence is TGCAGTGCCCCCCGACAGGGGGAATCCTACGAGCAGTACCTC.

At least ten counts were recorded for this clonotype. The chain recombines TRBV28 with TRBJ2-7; possibly TRBD1 for D (5 bases). With 6 bases removed from V and 7 bases from J, the gap between germline ends came to 13 bases. Germline assignment: CDR1 MDHEN and CDR2 SYDVKM. This CDR3 region has 12 residues. For the CDR3, the DNA is TGTGCCAGCAGCGCAGGGTACCTTGAGCAGTACTTC. It codes for CASSAGYLEQYF.

This clonotype occurred many times. The chain uses TRBV11-3 and TRBJ2-1; 8 positions agree with TRBD2. The germline V gene has CDR1 SGHNT and CDR2 YENEEA. V was clipped by 4 bases and J by 7 bases; unmatched bases: 9. This CDR3 has 15 residues. CDR3 amino acids: CASSSSGGRNNEQFF. The CDR3 nucleotides read TGTGCCAGCAGCTCCTCGGGCGGGAGGAATAATGAGCAGTTCTTC.

Many counts were recorded for this clonotype. This rearrangement joins TRBV4-2 to TRBJ1-2; no clear D gene. This CDR3 has 15 residues. In germline, CDR1 is LGHNA, CDR2 YNFKEQ. V was shortened by 0 bases and J by 5 bases, with 13 bases between the two germline ends. CDR3 region: CASSQDRAPGYGYTF. DNA for the CDR3: TGTGCCAGCAGCCAAGATCGGGCCCCTGGATATGGCTACACCTTC.

The chain joins TRBV4-2 to TRBJ2-7; possibly TRBD2 for D (6 bases). CDR3 length: 15 amino acids. Germline CDR1 is LGHNA and CDR2 is YNFKEQ. V was cut by 4 bases and J by 4 bases, with 17 bases left in between. Written as DNA, the CDR3 is TGTGCCAGCAGCCGAACTTTCGGGGAGGCGTACGAGCAGTACTTC. This gives the protein CASSRTFGEAYEQYF.

About this clonotype itself: It is unclear where the CDR3 begins or ends on the DNA, so no DNA is shown, and the CDR3 is as TCRdb lists it. CDR3 amino acids: CASRRDDTGELFFF. The chain employs TRBV6-1 and TRBJ2-2. CDR1 and CDR2 from the germline V gene are MNHNS and SASEGT. With termini counted, the CDR3 has 14 amino acids.

This clonotype was detected ten times or more. The rearrangement links TRBV27 to TRBJ2-7; D is ambiguous. CDR3 length equals 14 residues. The germline CDR1 and CDR2 sequences are MNHEY and SMNVEV (reference sequence). V was cut by 6 bases and J by 3 bases, with 15 bases left in between. CDR3: CASSLNIGNYEQYF. In DNA form, the CDR3 reads TGTGCCAGCAGCCTTAACATCGGAAACTACGAGCAGTACTTC.

On this clonotype: A read error is possible here, since a much larger clone lies one base away. J is TRBJ2-1 and V is TRBV12-3 or TRBV12-4, with D possibly being TRBD1 (5 bases). V lost 5 bases and J 10 bases, leaving 24 bases between the germline ends. The CDR3 totals 16 residues. DNA of the CDR3: TGTGCCAGCAGTCCCGGGCTAGGGGTCAGCTCCTACGAGCAGTTCTTC. Amino acids: CASSPGLGVSSYEQFF.

This clonotype was observed at least ten times. This chain uses TRBV7-9 with TRBJ2-7; D remains ambiguous. This CDR3 contains 12 residues. CDR1 SEHNR and CDR2 FQNEAQ come from the germline V gene (reference sequence). Trimming removed 4 bases at V and 4 bases at J, with 8 bases between. CDR3 amino acids: CASSSTLYEQYF. CDR3 DNA sequence: TGTGCCAGCAGCTCGACCCTTTACGAGCAGTACTTC.

This clonotype was seen repeatedly, ten times or more. The V call is TRBV5-1, the J call TRBJ2-3, with D hard to call. V shed 6 bases and J shed 1 base, with 6 bases lying between them. CDR1 is SGHRS, CDR2 YFSETQ, per germline. This CDR3 contains 12 residues. The CDR3: CASKIGTDTQYF. DNA for the CDR3: TGCGCCAGCAAGATCGGCACAGATACGCAGTATTTT.

The rearrangement uses TRBV20-1 and TRBJ2-3; D may be TRBD1 or TRBD2 (5 bases each). Deletions cut 0 bases from V and 7 bases from J, with 20 bases between. CDR1 is DFQATT, CDR2 SNEGSKA, per germline (reference sequence). The length of the CDR3 is 16 residues. The CDR3 DNA sequence: TGCAGTGCTAGAGATCGAGGCCAGGGTGGGAGACATACGCAGTATTTT. Amino acid sequence: CSARDRGQGGRHTQYF.